A selection of T cell receptor beta chains follows, all from one sample in a study of blood T cells in healthy people across ages. TCRdb fed the 5' RACE reads into MiXCR, producing one record per CDR3 protein. The sample has approximately 2,000,000 distinct CDR3 sequences, around 40% seen once. Material: blood. The source is a human donor in good health. CDR3s include the opening cysteine and the closing phenylalanine or tryptophan.

CASSPWGGSAQPQHF TRBJ1-5 TRBV7-2
CASSSTLGEQYF TRBJ2-7 TRBV6-5
CASSFKFGTRGEETQYF TRBJ2-5 TRBV7-6
CSGIQSSYNEQFF TRBJ2-1 TRBV29-1
CAISEFRDSHSNQPQHF TRBJ1-5 TRBV10-3
CASSLQRGGPLTEAFF TRBJ1-1 TRBV5-1
CASSPQLVGETQYF TRBJ2-5 TRBV12-3/TRBV12-4
CASSVLGSFYEQYF NA TRBV28
CASSVGPKVGSSPLHF TRBJ1-6 TRBV9
CAGSLYQAVQYF TRBJ2-3 TRBV7-2
CASSELQLAGAGDTQYF TRBJ2-3 TRBV6-1
CSAQKGWTGREDFGGYTF TRBJ1-2 TRBV29-1
CSANGRQLPAYEQYF TRBJ2-7 TRBV20-1
CASNIATGNHYEQYF NA TRBV28
CASSQPTRGWNYGYTF TRBJ1-2 TRBV4-1
CASSVGLGADTQYF TRBJ2-3 TRBV27
CASSQPGAGAEAFF TRBJ1-1 TRBV4-3
CASRPPLGKANYGYTF TRBJ1-2 TRBV6-5
CASSSGLPSYNEQFF TRBJ2-1 TRBV9
CASSLAPGASGYTF TRBJ1-2 TRBV7-9
CASTSGQGALADTQYF TRBJ2-3 TRBV6-2/TRBV6-3
CSATGTGGIYNSPLHF TRBJ1-6 TRBV20-1
CATTRYLSTDTQYF TRBJ2-3 TRBV2
CASSQDPGSDDEQYF NA TRBV4-1
CASSRSGGDITDTQYF TRBJ2-3 TRBV27
CASSSGQRGETQYF TRBJ2-5 TRBV6-5
CASSPRWNSGGNEQFF TRBJ2-1 TRBV3-1
CSARDWGGPNNEQFF TRBJ2-1 TRBV20-1
CASSYSRRAGPEETQYF TRBJ2-5 TRBV6-5
CASSLEDPGSGETQYF TRBJ2-5 TRBV7-2
CASRPGGLYNEQFF TRBJ2-1 TRBV12-3/TRBV12-4
CASKADSHEQYF TRBJ2-7 TRBV6-2/TRBV6-3
CASSQTGQPYNSPLHF TRBJ1-6 TRBV4-2
CASTSPPSGQETQYF TRBJ2-5 TRBV28
CASSLGTAGELFF TRBJ2-2 TRBV3-1
CASRAGGGLRYEQYF NA TRBV12-3/TRBV12-4
CATSDPRQADTQYF TRBJ2-3 TRBV24-1
CASSSSAGQEMYNEQFF TRBJ2-1 TRBV5-1
CASSLAGLAHNEQYF TRBJ2-7 TRBV5-4
CASSTTGILAKNIQYF TRBJ2-4 TRBV5-1
CASSSLQGQETQYF TRBJ2-5 TRBV4-1
CSVVGQGTEAFF TRBJ1-1 TRBV29-1
CASSSQGQDLWGANVLTF TRBJ2-6 TRBV18
CASSSRWTYEQYF TRBJ2-7 TRBV27
CSVSTGVVDEQYF NA TRBV29-1
CSASPSGGLTYNEQFF TRBJ2-1 TRBV20-1
CASSLWTGATHGGQFF TRBJ2-1 TRBV7-9
CASSARGLRGEKLFF TRBJ1-4 TRBV28